The clone carrying this TCR beta chain is a singleton in its sample. The junction departs from germline at one end; a sequencing error may be responsible. The data stem from a study of blood T cell repertoires in COVID-19. Study in general: Whether acute or convalescent, the COVID-19 samples came from the United States, Italy and Spain. The analysed material was cDNA or gDNA that came from T cells, B-cell-depleted T cells, or PBMCs.

The germline gives CDR1 MGHRA, CDR2 YSYEKL. This CDR3 is 13 amino acids long. It was during active infection that Seattle patients were enrolled and then longitudinally followed. Sequencing used immunoSEQ multiplex PCR; TCRdb keeps in-frame clones, though not all of them. The sample includes 100,000 to 120,000 clones, more than 80% of them seen just once. The chain is built from TRBV4-1 and TRBJ1-1; a possible D gene is TRBD1 (5 bases). This TCR was sampled from a woman in her sixties or seventies with COVID-19, enrolled during active disease. The material sequenced was peripheral blood. Here the CDR3 DNA reads TGCGCCAGCAGCCAAGAAAGGGGAACTGGAGCTTTCTTT. Its protein product is CASSQERGTGAFF.